These 16 T cell receptor beta chains share one sample of origin, sequenced in a study of identifying expanded T cells in peripheral blood. The method was immunoSEQ multiplex PCR; TCRdb's version includes in-frame clones alone and lacks a portion of them. In the table there are 75,000 to 90,000 clones, 70% to 90% of which are singletons. Source material: blood. The receptors stem from a person aged 18 to 75 in good health.

The chain joins TRBV19 to TRBJ1-2; D might be TRBD1 (5 bases). Germline CDR1 and CDR2: LNHDA and SQIVND (reference sequence). The V end was cut by 3 bases, the J end by 6 bases, with 14 bases between. CDR3 size: 14 residues. The CDR3 here is CASSIPGRSHGYTF. CDR3 bases: TGTGCCAGTAGTATCCCGGGGCGCTCTCATGGCTACACCTTC.

This chain links TRBV5-1 with TRBJ2-1; D is ambiguous. The CDR3 contains 12 residues. Germline CDR1 and CDR2: SGHRS and YFSETQ. Trimming took off 0 bases at V and 9 bases at J, with 7 bases between the two ends. CDR3 region: CASSLDFGEQFF. CDR3 sequence (DNA): TGCGCCAGCAGCTTGGATTTTGGTGAGCAGTTCTTC.

This sequence joins TRBV5-5 and TRBJ1-3; 7 bases are a match to TRBD1. V lost 4 bases and J lost 4; bases outside the gene matches: 14. The germline V gene has CDR1 SGHKS and CDR2 YYEKEE (reference sequence). The CDR3 length is 17 residues. The CDR3 here is CASSLSIDRAPGNTIYF. The CDR3 DNA sequence: TGTGCCAGCAGCCTTAGTATTGACAGGGCCCCAGGAAACACCATATATTTT.

The CDR3 region is CASGFFPNNYGYTF. DNA of the CDR3: TGTGCTAGTGGTTTCTTTCCTAATAACTATGGCTACACCTTC. The J gene is TRBJ1-2, the V gene TRBV12-5, with D unclear. CDR1 LGHNT and CDR2 FRNRAP come from the germline V gene. The CDR3 runs to 14 residues. V was clipped by 3 bases and J by 1 base, with 9 bases between them.

J is TRBJ2-2 and V is TRBV28, with 9 positions matching TRBD2. Germline V gene lookup returns CDR1 MDHEN and CDR2 SYDVKM. Trimming took 7 bases from V and 6 from J; bases not matched to a gene: 9. This CDR3 has 15 residues. CDR3 in amino acids: CASTRSGGRAGELFF. The DNA for the CDR3 is TGTGCCAGCACTCGCAGCGGGGGGAGGGCCGGGGAGCTGTTTTTT.

This chain's CDR3 is CASSQGSSSYNSPLHF. CDR3 DNA sequence: TGTGCCAGCAGCCAGGGGTCGAGCTCCTATAATTCACCCCTCCACTTT. V and J are TRBV5-4 and TRBJ1-6, with D maybe TRBD1 (6 bases). Deletions cut 4 bases from V and 0 bases from J, with 11 bases between. The CDR3 has 16 residues. Germline V CDR1 and CDR2: SGHNT, YYREEE (reference sequence).

Remarks on this clone: In the same sample, other DNA sequences code for this CDR3. The chain carries TRBV7-3 and TRBJ1-2; TRBD1 aligns across 7 bases. Germline-derived CDR1 and CDR2 are SGHTA and FQGTGA. The CDR3 is made up of 13 amino acids. The J segment lost 6 bases and the V segment lost 3 bases, leaving 4 bases of the junction unmatched. The CDR3 coding sequence is TGTGCCAGCAGCTTGACAGGGAGGGATGGCTACACCTTC. Translation: CASSLTGRDGYTF.

This clone was seen more than once but under ten times. The chain joins TRBV19 to TRBJ1-5; perhaps TRBD1 as D (6 bases). V lost 7 bases and J 3 bases, leaving 16 bases between the germline ends. The CDR3 covers 15 residues. Germline CDR1 and CDR2: LNHDA and SQIVND (reference sequence). The CDR3 DNA is TGTGCCAGTAATGTTAACAGGGTGTCCAATCAGCCCCAGCATTTT. This translates into CASNVNRVSNQPQHF.

This rearrangement joins TRBV30 to TRBJ2-7, with D unresolved. V was cut by 8 bases and J by 2 bases, with 19 bases left in between. There are 14 residues in the CDR3. Germline V gene lookup returns CDR1 GTSNPN and CDR2 SVGIG (reference sequence). CDR3 DNA: TGTGCCCTCCGTAAAGGGATTCAAACCTACGAGCAGTACTTC. The encoded protein is CALRKGIQTYEQYF.

This clone is labeled medium-sized. This chain links TRBV6-4 with TRBJ1-6; 9 bases line up with TRBD1. With 4 bases clipped from V and 5 bases from J, the junction kept 0 bases outside the gene matches. The CDR3 is made up of 14 amino acids. Germline V gene sequence: CDR1 MRHNA, CDR2 SNTAGT. CDR3 nucleotide sequence: TGTGCCAGCAGTGGGGACAGGGATAATTCACCCCTCCACTTT. It is translated as CASSGDRDNSPLHF.

V and J are TRBV30 and TRBJ2-2, with D perhaps matching TRBD2 (5 bases). The V end lost 1 base, the J end lost 6 bases, and 21 bases lay between the germline ends. The CDR3 length is 17 residues. CDR1 is GTSNPN and CDR2 is SVGIG in the germline V gene (reference sequence). As DNA, the CDR3 is TGTGCCTGGAGTGCCCCCCGTGGAGGAGCGTTCGCCGGGGAGCTGTTTTTT. Translation gives CAWSAPRGGAFAGELFF. Full variable domain (missing parts from reference TRBV30 and TRBJ2-2): SQTIHQWPATLVQPVGSPLSLECTVEGTSNPNLYWYRQAAGRGLQLLFYSVGIGQISSEVPQNLSASRPQDRQFILSSKKLLLSDSGFYLCAWSAPRGGAFAGELFFGEGSRLTVL.

In the case of this clone: This sample includes further DNA sequences coding for the same CDR3. CDR3 protein: CASSLGTANTEAFF. The CDR3 region has the DNA TGCGCCAGCAGCTTAGGGACAGCGAACACTGAAGCTTTCTTT. This sequence joins TRBV5-1 and TRBJ1-1; 7 bases are shared with TRBD1. CDR1 and CDR2 from the germline V gene are SGHRS and YFSETQ. The ends lost 2 bases at V and 1 base at J; junction bases unmatched: 2. CDR3 length: 14 residues.

The rearrangement uses TRBV7-8 and TRBJ1-5, with D tentatively TRBD1 (6 bases). V was clipped by 5 bases and J by 3 bases, with 11 bases between them. CDR1 and CDR2 from the germline V gene are SGHVS and FQNEAQ. The CDR3 is made up of 14 amino acids. CDR3 region: CASSPGTINQPQHF. The CDR3 DNA is TGTGCCAGCAGCCCCGGGACAATCAATCAGCCCCAGCATTTT.

This chain connects TRBV4-1 to TRBJ1-5, with D uncertain. From germline, CDR1 is MGHRA and CDR2 YSYEKL. Trimming cost V 2 bases and J 6 bases, with 14 bases left between them. The CDR3 is 15 amino acids. CDR3 coding DNA: TGCGCCAGCAGCCAAACTATATTATTGGGTCAGCCCCAGCATTTT. Its protein product is CASSQTILLGQPQHF.

J is TRBJ1-2 and V is TRBV7-9; D gene uncertain. V was pared by 1 base and J by 4 bases, with 10 bases between. The length of the CDR3 is 14 residues. The germline V gene has CDR1 SEHNR and CDR2 FQNEAQ (reference sequence). CDR3 nucleotides: TGTGCCAGCAGCTTAGATCGGGTCAGCTATGGCTACACCTTC. Translated, it gives CASSLDRVSYGYTF.

The V gene is TRBV27, the J gene TRBJ1-2, with 7 nucleotides matching TRBD1. This CDR3 spans 16 amino acids. CDR1 is MNHEY, CDR2 SMNVEV, per germline (reference sequence). Trimming at V came to 5 bases and at J to 2 bases, leaving 11 bases not matched to a gene. CDR3 sequence reads: CASSPRTPGQNYGYTF. CDR3 coding DNA: TGTGCCAGCAGTCCCCGAACCCCGGGACAGAACTATGGCTACACCTTC.